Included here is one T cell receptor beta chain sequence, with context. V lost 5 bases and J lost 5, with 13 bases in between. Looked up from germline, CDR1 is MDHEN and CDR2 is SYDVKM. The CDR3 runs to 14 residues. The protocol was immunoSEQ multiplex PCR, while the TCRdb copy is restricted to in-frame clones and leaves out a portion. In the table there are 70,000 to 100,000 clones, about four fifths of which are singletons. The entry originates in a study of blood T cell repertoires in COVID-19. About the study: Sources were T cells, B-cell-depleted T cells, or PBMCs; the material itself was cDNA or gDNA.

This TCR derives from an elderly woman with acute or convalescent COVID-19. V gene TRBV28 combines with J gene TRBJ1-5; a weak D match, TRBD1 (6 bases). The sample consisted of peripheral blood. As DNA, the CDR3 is TGTGCCAGCAGTCTCACAGGGAGTGATCAGCCCCAGCATTTT. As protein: CASSLTGSDQPQHF.